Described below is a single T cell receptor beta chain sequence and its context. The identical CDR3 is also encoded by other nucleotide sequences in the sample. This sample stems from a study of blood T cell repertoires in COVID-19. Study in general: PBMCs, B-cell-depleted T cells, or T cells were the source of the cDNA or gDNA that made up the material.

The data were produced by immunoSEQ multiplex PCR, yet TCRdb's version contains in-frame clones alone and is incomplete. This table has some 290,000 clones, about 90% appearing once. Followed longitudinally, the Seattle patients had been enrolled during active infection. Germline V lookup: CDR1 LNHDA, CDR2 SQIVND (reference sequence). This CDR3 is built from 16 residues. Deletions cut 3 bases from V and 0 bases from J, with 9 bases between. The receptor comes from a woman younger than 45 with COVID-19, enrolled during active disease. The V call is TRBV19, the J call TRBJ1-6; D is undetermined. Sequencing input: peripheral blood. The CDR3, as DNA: TGTGCCAGTAGTATGGCAGCGAGCTCCTATAATTCACCCCTCCACTTT. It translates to CASSMAASSYNSPLHF.